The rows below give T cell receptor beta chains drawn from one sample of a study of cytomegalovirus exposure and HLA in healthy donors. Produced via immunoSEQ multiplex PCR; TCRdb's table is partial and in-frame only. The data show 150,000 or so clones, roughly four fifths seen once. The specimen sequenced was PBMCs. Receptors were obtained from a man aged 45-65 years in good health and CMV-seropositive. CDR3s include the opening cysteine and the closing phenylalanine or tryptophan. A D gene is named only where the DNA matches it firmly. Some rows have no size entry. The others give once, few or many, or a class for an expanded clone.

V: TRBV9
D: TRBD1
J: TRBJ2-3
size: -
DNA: TGTGCCAGCAGCGCCCGGGACAGGATAATTCTAGATACGCAGTATTTT
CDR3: CASSARDRIILDTQYF

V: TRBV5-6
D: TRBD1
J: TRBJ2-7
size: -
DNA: TGTGCCAGCAGCGGGGCCGGGACAGGCTCCTACGAGCAGTACTTC
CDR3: CASSGAGTGSYEQYF

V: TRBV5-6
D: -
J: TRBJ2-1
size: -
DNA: TGTGCCAGCAGCCGGGACATCGCTTTCAACAATGAGCAGTTCTTC
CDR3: CASSRDIAFNNEQFF

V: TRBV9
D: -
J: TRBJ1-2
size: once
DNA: TGTGCCAGCAGCCTCGAGGGTGGGCCACATGGCTACACCTTC
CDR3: CASSLEGGPHGYTF

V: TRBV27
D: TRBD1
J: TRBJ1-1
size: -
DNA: TGTGCCAGCAGTCCAGGGGGAGGTACTGAAGCTTTCTTT
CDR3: CASSPGGGTEAFF

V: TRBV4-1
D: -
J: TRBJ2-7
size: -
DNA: TGCGCCAGCAGCCAAGATATGGCCCTAGCGACCTACGAGCAGTACTTC
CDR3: CASSQDMALATYEQYF

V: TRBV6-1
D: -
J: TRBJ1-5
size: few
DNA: TGTGCCAGCACCGTGAGGGACTATAGCAATCAGCCCCAGCATTTT
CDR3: CASTVRDYSNQPQHF

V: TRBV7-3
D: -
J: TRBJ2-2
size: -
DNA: TGTGCCAGCAGCTTAGAGGTCGGGGAGCTGTTTTTT
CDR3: CASSLEVGELFF

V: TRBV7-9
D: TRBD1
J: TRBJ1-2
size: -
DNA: TGTTCCAGCAGCTCCCTTTCAGGGGGCTTGTATCTTGGCTATGGCTACACCTTC
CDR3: CSSSSLSGGLYLGYGYTF

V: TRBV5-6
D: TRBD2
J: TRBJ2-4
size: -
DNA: TGTGCCAGCAGCTTCTTGGGACTAGCGGGAAGTATGACCAAAAACATTCAGTACTTC
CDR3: CASSFLGLAGSMTKNIQYF

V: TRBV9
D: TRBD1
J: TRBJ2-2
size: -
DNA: TGTGCCAGCAGCGTAGAATCAGGGGGCCCCGGGGAGCTGTTTTTT
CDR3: CASSVESGGPGELFF

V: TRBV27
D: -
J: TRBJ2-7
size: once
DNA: TGTGCCAGCAGTCCAGACAGGAGTAGGCAGTACTTC
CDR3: CASSPDRSRQYF

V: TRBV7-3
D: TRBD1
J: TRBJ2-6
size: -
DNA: TGTGCCAGCAGCAATACAGGGGCTGGGGCCAACGTCCTGACTTTC
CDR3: CASSNTGAGANVLTF

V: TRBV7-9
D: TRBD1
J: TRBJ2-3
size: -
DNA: TGTGCCAGCAGCTTAGATCAGGGGGTCATCACAGATACGCAGTATTTT
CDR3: CASSLDQGVITDTQYF

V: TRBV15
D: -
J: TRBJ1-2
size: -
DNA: TGTGCCACCAGCAGAGATTTAAAGACAGCTGGGGCCTATGGCTACACCTTC
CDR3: CATSRDLKTAGAYGYTF

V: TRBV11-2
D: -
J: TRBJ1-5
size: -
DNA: TGTGCCAGCACCCATGGGGGGAAAAATCAGCCCCAGCATTTT
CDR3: CASTHGGKNQPQHF

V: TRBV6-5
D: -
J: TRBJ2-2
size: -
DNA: TGTGCCAGCGGGGGCTCCGGGGAGCTGTTTTTT
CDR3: CASGGSGELFF

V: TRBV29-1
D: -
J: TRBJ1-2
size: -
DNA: TGCAGCGTCTCAGACATGCAGGGCTACACCTTC
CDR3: CSVSDMQGYTF

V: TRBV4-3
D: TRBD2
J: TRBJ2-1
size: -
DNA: TGCGCCAGCAGCCAAGTGTACGGGGGGTACCTCAATGAGCAGTTCTTC
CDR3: CASSQVYGGYLNEQFF

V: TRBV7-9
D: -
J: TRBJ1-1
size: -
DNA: TGTGCCAGCAGCTTAGAATTATTAGAAGTCGCTGAAGCTTTCTTT
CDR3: CASSLELLEVAEAFF

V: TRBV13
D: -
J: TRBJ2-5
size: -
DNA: TGTGCCAGCAGCCCCCACAGGGAGGGACAAGAGACCCAGTACTTC
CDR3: CASSPHREGQETQYF

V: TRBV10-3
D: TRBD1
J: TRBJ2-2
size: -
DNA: TGTGCCATCAGCCTCCCCCGCACAGGGGGGACCGGGGAGCTGTTTTTT
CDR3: CAISLPRTGGTGELFF

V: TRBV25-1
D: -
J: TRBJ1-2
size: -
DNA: TGTGCCAGCAGATCAGACACACGATATGGCTACACCTTC
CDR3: CASRSDTRYGYTF

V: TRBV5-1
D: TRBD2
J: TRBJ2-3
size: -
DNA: TGCGCCAGCAGCTTGGGACTAGCGGTGGGGTATGTAGATACGCAGTATTTT
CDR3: CASSLGLAVGYVDTQYF

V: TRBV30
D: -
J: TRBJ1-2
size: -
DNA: TGTGCCTGGAGTGTACCAGGGCTTGGTGGCTACACCTTC
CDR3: CAWSVPGLGGYTF

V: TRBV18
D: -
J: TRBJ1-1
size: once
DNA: TGTGCCAGCTCACCATCCGTGAACACTGAAGCTTTCTTT
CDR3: CASSPSVNTEAFF

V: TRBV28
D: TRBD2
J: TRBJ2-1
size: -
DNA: TGTGCCAGCAATCTAGCGGGAGGGGTCAATGAGCAGTTCTTC
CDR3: CASNLAGGVNEQFF

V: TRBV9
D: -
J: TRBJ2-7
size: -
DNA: TGTGCCAGCAGCCCTTCGGACAGACGATACGACGAGCAGTACTTC
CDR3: CASSPSDRRYDEQYF

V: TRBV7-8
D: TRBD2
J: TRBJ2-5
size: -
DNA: TGTGCCAGCAGCTCCCGGCGGGGGGAGACCCAGTACTTC
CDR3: CASSSRRGETQYF

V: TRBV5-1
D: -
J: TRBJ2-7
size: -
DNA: TGCGCCAGCACGCTCCGGGTACGCTACGAGCAGTACTTC
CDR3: CASTLRVRYEQYF

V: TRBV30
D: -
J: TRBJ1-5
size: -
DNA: TGTGCCTGGAGTGTACGCCGGGGTAATCAGCCCCAGCATTTT
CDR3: CAWSVRRGNQPQHF

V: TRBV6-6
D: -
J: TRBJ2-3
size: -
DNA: TGTGCCAGCAGTAAGCGTCGCACAGATACGCAGTATTTT
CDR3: CASSKRRTDTQYF

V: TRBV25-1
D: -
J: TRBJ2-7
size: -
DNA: TGTGCCAGCAGTGATGGGGCCGAGCAGTACTTC
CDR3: CASSDGAEQYF

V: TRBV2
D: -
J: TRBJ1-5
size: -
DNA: TGTGCCAGCAGTTGGGGAGGGGTAGGCAATCAGCCCCAGCATTTT
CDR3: CASSWGGVGNQPQHF

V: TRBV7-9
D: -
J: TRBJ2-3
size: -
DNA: TGTGCCAGCAGCTTTAGCGGAGATACGCAGTATTTT
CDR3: CASSFSGDTQYF

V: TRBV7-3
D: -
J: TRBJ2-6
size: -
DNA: TGTGCCAGCAGCCCGCGGGCGGGCTCTGGGGCCAACGTCCTGACTTTC
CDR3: CASSPRAGSGANVLTF

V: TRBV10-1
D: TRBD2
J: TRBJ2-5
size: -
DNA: TGCGCCAGCCTTTGGGCGGGGGGCCAAGAGACCCAGTACTTC
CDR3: CASLWAGGQETQYF

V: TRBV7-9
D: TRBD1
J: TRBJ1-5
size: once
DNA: TGTGCCAGCAGCTTAGTTTCTATCTTTGGACAGGGGGCAGGTCAGCCCCAGCATTTT
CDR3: CASSLVSIFGQGAGQPQHF

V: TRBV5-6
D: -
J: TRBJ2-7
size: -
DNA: TGTGCCAGCAGCTACCTTGGGGCCCACGAGCAGTACTTC
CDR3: CASSYLGAHEQYF

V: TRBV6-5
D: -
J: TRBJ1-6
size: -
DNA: TGTGCCAGCAGACAGGACACATACTATAATTCACCCCTCCACTTT
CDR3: CASRQDTYYNSPLHF

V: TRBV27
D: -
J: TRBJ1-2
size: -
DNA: TGTGCCAGCAGTTACAAAGACGGACTCTATGGCTACACCTTC
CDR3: CASSYKDGLYGYTF

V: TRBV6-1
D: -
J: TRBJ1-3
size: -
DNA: TGTGCCAGCACTTCACCCGACAAGGCAGGAAACACCATATATTTT
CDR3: CASTSPDKAGNTIYF

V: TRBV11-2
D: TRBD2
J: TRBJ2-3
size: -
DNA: TGTGCCAGCAGCCGGACTAGCGGGGCGGGCACAGATACGCAGTATTTT
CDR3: CASSRTSGAGTDTQYF

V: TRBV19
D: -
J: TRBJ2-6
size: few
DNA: TGTGCCAGTAGCCAGGGTACCGGGGCCAACGTCCTGACTTTC
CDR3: CASSQGTGANVLTF

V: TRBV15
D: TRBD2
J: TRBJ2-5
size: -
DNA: TGTGCCACCAGCAGAGGCGGGGGTTCGGTGGAGACCCAGTACTTC
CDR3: CATSRGGGSVETQYF

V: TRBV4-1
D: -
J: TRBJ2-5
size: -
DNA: TGCGCCAGCAGCCAAGCCGACTCTCCAGAGACCCAGTACTTC
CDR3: CASSQADSPETQYF

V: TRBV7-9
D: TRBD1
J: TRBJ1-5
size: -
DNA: TGTGCCAGCAGCTATGGACAGGGCAGGCAGCCCCAGCATTTT
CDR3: CASSYGQGRQPQHF

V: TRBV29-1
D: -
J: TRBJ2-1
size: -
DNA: TGCAGCGTCGCCGGGACAACTTACAATGAGCAGTTCTTC
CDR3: CSVAGTTYNEQFF

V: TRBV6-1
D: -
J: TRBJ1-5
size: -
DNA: TGTGCCAGCAGTGAGTCAGGGAAAAGCAATCAGCCCCAGCATTTT
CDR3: CASSESGKSNQPQHF

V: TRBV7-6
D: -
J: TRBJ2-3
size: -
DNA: TGTGCCAGCAGCTTAGCCCGGGGACTGAGCACAGATACGCAGTATTTT
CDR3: CASSLARGLSTDTQYF

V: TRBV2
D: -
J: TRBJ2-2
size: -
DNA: TGTGCCAGCAGCTCCGGGAAGGGGGAGCTGTTTTTT
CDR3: CASSSGKGELFF

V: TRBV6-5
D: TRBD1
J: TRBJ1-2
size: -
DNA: TGTGCCAGCAGTTACACCCTAGGCCGACAGGGGTATGGCTACACCTTC
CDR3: CASSYTLGRQGYGYTF

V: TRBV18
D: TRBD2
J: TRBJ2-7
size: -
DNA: TGTGCCAGCTCATCCGGACTAGCGGGGAATGGGTACGAGCAGTACTTC
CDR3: CASSSGLAGNGYEQYF

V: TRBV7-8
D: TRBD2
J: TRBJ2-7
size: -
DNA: TGTGCCAGCAGCTTCGTAGGACTAGCTACCGAGCAGTACTTC
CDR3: CASSFVGLATEQYF

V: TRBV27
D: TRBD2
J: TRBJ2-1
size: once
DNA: TGTGCCAGCCGCTTTAGCGGGGGGGCCAATGAGCAGTTCTTC
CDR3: CASRFSGGANEQFF

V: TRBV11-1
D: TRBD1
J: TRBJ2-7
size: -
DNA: TGTGCCAGCAGCTTAGCCTCGACAGGGCAGCAGTACTTC
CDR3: CASSLASTGQQYF

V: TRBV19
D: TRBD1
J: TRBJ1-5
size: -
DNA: TGTGCCAGTAGTGGGACAGCCTTCAATCAGCCCCAGCATTTT
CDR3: CASSGTAFNQPQHF